These 19 T cell receptor beta chains share one sample of origin, sequenced in a study of blood T cell repertoires in COVID-19. Clones were sequenced by immunoSEQ multiplex PCR, and TCRdb holds only the in-frame ones, with some missing. Of 200,000 to 300,000 clones in the sample, 86% are singletons; the top ten hold around an eighth. The sequenced sample was peripheral blood. The receptors were sampled from an older man with acute or convalescent COVID-19.

This rearrangement joins TRBV3-1 (or the pseudogene TRBV3-2) to TRBJ2-1; TRBD1 matches 7 bases. CDR1 LGHDT and CDR2 YNNKEL come from the germline V gene (reference sequence). The CDR3 covers 14 residues. J lost 7 bases, V lost 4 bases, and 7 bases had no gene match. CDR3 nucleotide sequence: TGTGCCAGCAGCCGCTGGGACAGCTTTAATGAGCAGTTCTTC. Protein sequence: CASSRWDSFNEQFF.

The chain joins TRBV6-2 or TRBV6-3 to TRBJ2-1, with D uncertain. The CDR3 length is 14 residues. Trimming stripped 0 bases from V and 6 bases from J, with 9 bases between. From germline, CDR1 is MNHEY and CDR2 SVGEGT. The CDR3 DNA reads TGTGCCAGCAGTTACTCGGCTAGTGGCAATGAGCAGTTCTTC. Translating it yields CASSYSASGNEQFF.

The chain links TRBV7-2 to TRBJ1-3; D perhaps matches TRBD1 (6 bases). The germline CDR1 and CDR2 sequences are SGHTA and FQGNSA. Trimming left V 3 bases short and J 0 bases short, with 6 bases between. This CDR3 is built from 14 residues. CDR3 sequence: CASSLDSSGNTIYF. For the CDR3, the DNA is TGTGCCAGCAGCTTGGACAGCTCTGGAAACACCATATATTTT.

The genes are TRBV7-9 and TRBJ2-3, with D possibly being TRBD1 (5 bases). CDR1 is SEHNR, CDR2 FQNEAQ, per germline (reference sequence). V was cut by 4 bases and J by 1 base, with 12 bases left in between. The CDR3 runs 15 residues. The CDR3 is CASSSRAVGTDTQYF. The CDR3 region has the DNA TGTGCCAGCAGCTCCAGGGCCGTGGGCACAGATACGCAGTATTTT.

The DNA of the CDR3 is TGTGCCAGCAGTTCTCTGGGACAGGTATTTGGTCCTAATGAAAAACTGTTTTTT. It is translated as CASSSLGQVFGPNEKLFF. V usage is TRBV28 and J usage is TRBJ1-4; 8 bases fit TRBD1. This CDR3 has 18 residues. V shed 4 bases, J shed 3 bases, and the junction held 13 bases outside the gene matches. Germline CDR1 reads MDHEN; CDR2 reads SYDVKM.

The chain uses TRBV28 and TRBJ1-2; D gene ambiguous. The germline CDR1 and CDR2 sequences are MDHEN and SYDVKM. The CDR3 is made up of 15 amino acids. Between the trimmed V and J ends, which lost 5 bases and 1 base, there was a span of 14 bases. CDR3 residues: CASSRLASINYGYTF. The CDR3 DNA is TGTGCCAGCAGTCGATTAGCCAGTATTAACTATGGCTACACCTTC.

This chain links TRBV6-1 with TRBJ2-3, with D uncertain. The CDR3 has 17 amino acids. Trimming shortened V by 1 base and J by 0 bases, and 14 bases separated the two germline ends. From germline, CDR1 is MNHNS and CDR2 SASEGT. The CDR3 region is CASSEGRSPASTDTQYF. CDR3 sequence (DNA): TGTGCCAGCAGTGAAGGGCGGTCCCCAGCTAGCACAGATACGCAGTATTTT.

This sequence joins TRBV7-2 and TRBJ2-6; D gene ambiguous. CDR3 length equals 14 residues. Germline V CDR1 and CDR2: SGHTA, FQGNSA. Trimming left V 6 bases short and J 4 bases short, with 10 bases between. This chain's CDR3 is CASSQASGANVLTF. The CDR3 nucleotides are TGTGCCAGCAGTCAGGCTTCCGGGGCCAACGTCCTGACTTTC. Full variable domain (rest looked up from reference TRBV7-2 and TRBJ2-6): GAGVSQSPSNKVTEKGKDVELRCDPISGHTALYWYRQSLGQGLEFLIYFQGNSAPDKSGLPSDRFSAERTGGSVSTLTIQRTQQEDSAVYLCASSQASGANVLTFGAGSRLTVL.

This chain connects TRBV6-2 or TRBV6-3 to TRBJ2-7; D is possibly TRBD2 (6 bases). CDR1 and CDR2 (germline): MNHEY, SVGEGT. Trimming removed 2 bases at V and 5 bases at J, with 16 bases between. The CDR3 runs to 15 residues. CDR3: CASSYPVGGQDEQYF. CDR3 DNA: TGTGCCAGCAGTTACCCCGTGGGGGGTCAGGACGAGCAGTACTTC.

The rearrangement uses TRBV25-1 and TRBJ1-2, with 7 bases aligning to TRBD1. CDR1 MGHDK and CDR2 SYGVNS come from the germline V gene. This CDR3 spans 15 amino acids. The V gene end was trimmed by 5 bases and the J gene end by 6 bases; junction bases not matched to a gene: 12. The CDR3 bases are TGTGCCAGCAGTACCCAGGGGGGAACCGCGAATGGCTACACCTTC. It is translated as CASSTQGGTANGYTF.

This rearrangement joins TRBV18 to TRBJ2-4, with D perhaps TRBD2 (6 bases). V was shortened by 8 bases and J by 7 bases, with 15 bases between the two germline ends. The CDR3 runs 13 residues. Germline-derived CDR1 and CDR2 are KGHSH and LQKENI. CDR3 in DNA: TGTGCCAGCGCCACGGGGGTGGGGAACATTCAGTACTTC. This sequence encodes CASATGVGNIQYF. The full variable domain, completed using reference TRBV18 and TRBJ2-4, is NAGVMQNPRHLVRRRGQEARLRCSPMKGHSHVYWYRQLPEEGLKFMVYLQKENIIDESGMPKERFSAEFPKEGPSILRIQQVVRGDSAAYFCASATGVGNIQYFGAGTRLSVL.

The genes are TRBV5-4 and TRBJ2-2; D might be TRBD1 (6 bases). This CDR3 has 16 residues. With 0 bases removed from V and 0 bases from J, the gap between germline ends came to 9 bases. Looked up from germline, CDR1 is SGHNT and CDR2 is YYREEE (reference sequence). CDR3: CASSLGDTANTGELFF. In DNA form, the CDR3 reads TGTGCCAGCAGCTTGGGGGACACTGCGAACACCGGGGAGCTGTTTTTT.

This clone was seen a single time. This chain joins TRBV4-3 and TRBJ1-4, with D possibly being TRBD1 (6 bases). With 4 bases removed from V and 3 bases from J, the gap between germline ends came to 12 bases. The CDR3 covers 15 residues. CDR1 and CDR2 (germline): LGHNA, YSLEER. The chain's CDR3 is CASSPAGTSNEKLFF. The CDR3 DNA sequence: TGCGCCAGCAGCCCAGCCGGGACATCTAATGAAAAACTGTTTTTT.

The rearrangement uses TRBV7-6 and TRBJ2-6; weak D call: TRBD2 (6 bases). The CDR3 extends over 14 amino acids. V lost 5 bases, J lost 3 bases, and 8 bases lay in between. Germline values: CDR1 SGHVS, CDR2 FNYEAQ. CDR3 loop: CASSLTSGANVLTF. The CDR3 DNA reads TGTGCCAGCAGCCTGACTAGTGGGGCCAACGTCCTGACTTTC.

This chain links TRBV2 with TRBJ1-4; a possible D gene is TRBD1 (6 bases). The germline V and J ends were trimmed by 6 bases and 1 base, with 12 bases remaining between them. The CDR3 is made up of 15 amino acids. Germline V gene sequence: CDR1 SNHLY, CDR2 FYNNEI. In nucleotides, the CDR3 is TGTGCCAGCAGGAGACAGGAAGTAACTAATGAAAAACTGTTTTTT. This translates into CASRRQEVTNEKLFF.

CDR3 residues: CASSPSLPGTGELFF. Written as DNA, the CDR3 is TGTGCCAGCAGCCCCTCCCTACCGGGGACCGGGGAGCTGTTTTTT. This chain uses TRBV13 with TRBJ2-2; D possibly corresponds to TRBD2 (5 bases). The V gene's germline CDR1 is PRHDT and CDR2 FYEKMQ (reference sequence). V was shortened by 5 bases and J by 5 bases, with 15 bases between the two germline ends. CDR3 length: 15 residues.

This chain joins TRBV28 and TRBJ1-5; weak D call: TRBD1 (6 bases). The V and J ends lost 4 bases and 2 bases respectively, with 9 bases between them. The CDR3 has 14 amino acids. Per the germline V gene, CDR1 is MDHEN and CDR2 is SYDVKM. CDR3 sequence: CASSSGGGNQPQHF. Written as DNA, the CDR3 is TGTGCCAGCAGTTCTGGGGGCGGCAATCAGCCCCAGCATTTT.

The chain combines TRBV7-8 with TRBJ2-2; 7 bases agree with TRBD2. V lost 5 bases, J lost 1 base, and 13 bases stayed unmatched. Germline V gene sequence: CDR1 SGHVS, CDR2 FQNEAQ. This CDR3 contains 18 residues. The CDR3 coding sequence is TGTGCCAGCAGCCCCCGCGGGGGTTCCCTCATGAACACCGGGGAGCTGTTTTTT. As protein: CASSPRGGSLMNTGELFF. The whole variable domain, remainder taken from reference TRBV7-8 and TRBJ2-2, is GAGVSQSPRYKVAKRGQDVALRCDPISGHVSLFWYQQALGQGPEFLTYFQNEAQLDKSGLPSDRFFAERPEGSVSTLKIQRTQQEDSAVYLCASSPRGGSLMNTGELFFGEGSRLTVL.

Concerning this clone itself: The same CDR3 can be traced to other DNA sequences in this sample. The J gene is TRBJ1-1, the V gene TRBV6-5, with a weak D call TRBD1 (5 bases). The CDR3 covers 13 residues. V lost 4 bases and J lost 1, with 7 bases in between. Germline CDR1 reads MNHEY; CDR2 reads SVGAGI. Written as DNA, the CDR3 is TGTGCCAGCAGTTTAACAGGGAACACTGAAGCTTTCTTT. Its protein is CASSLTGNTEAFF.